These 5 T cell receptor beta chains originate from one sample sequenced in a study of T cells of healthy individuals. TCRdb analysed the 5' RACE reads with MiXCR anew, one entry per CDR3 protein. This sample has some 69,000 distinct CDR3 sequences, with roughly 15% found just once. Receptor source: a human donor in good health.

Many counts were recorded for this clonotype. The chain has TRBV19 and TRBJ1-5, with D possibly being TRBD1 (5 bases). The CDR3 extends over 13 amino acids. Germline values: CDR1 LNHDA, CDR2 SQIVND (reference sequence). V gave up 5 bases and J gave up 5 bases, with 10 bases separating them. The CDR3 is CASSEDIYQPQHF. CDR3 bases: TGTGCCAGTAGTGAGGACATCTATCAGCCCCAGCATTTT.

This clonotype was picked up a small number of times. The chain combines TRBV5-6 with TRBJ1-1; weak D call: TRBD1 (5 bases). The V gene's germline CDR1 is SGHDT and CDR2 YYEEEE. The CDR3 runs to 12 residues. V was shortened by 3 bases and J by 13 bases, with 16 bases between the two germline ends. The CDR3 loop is CASSYGQYRVFF. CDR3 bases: TGTGCCAGCAGCTACGGACAATATCGGGTTTTCTTT.

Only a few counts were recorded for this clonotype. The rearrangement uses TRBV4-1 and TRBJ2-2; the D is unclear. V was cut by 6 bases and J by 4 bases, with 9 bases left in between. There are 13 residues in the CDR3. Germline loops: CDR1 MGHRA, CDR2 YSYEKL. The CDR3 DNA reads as TGCGCCAGCAGAACCGCGATCACCGGGGAGCTGTTTTTT. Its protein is CASRTAITGELFF.

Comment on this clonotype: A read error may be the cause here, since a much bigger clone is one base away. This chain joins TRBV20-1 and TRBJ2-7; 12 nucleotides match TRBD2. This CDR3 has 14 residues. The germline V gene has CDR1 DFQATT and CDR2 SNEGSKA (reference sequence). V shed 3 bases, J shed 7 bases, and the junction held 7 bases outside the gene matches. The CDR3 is CSASRTSGKNEQYF. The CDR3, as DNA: TGCAGTGCTAGTCGGACTAGCGGGAAGAATGAGCAGTACTTC.

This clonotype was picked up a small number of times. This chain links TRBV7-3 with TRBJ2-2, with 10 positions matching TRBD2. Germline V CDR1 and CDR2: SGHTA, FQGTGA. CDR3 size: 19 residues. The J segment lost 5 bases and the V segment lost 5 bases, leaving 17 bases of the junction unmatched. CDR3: CASSPLGWLAGVRTGELFF. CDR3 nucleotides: TGTGCCAGCAGCCCACTGGGATGGCTAGCGGGAGTTAGGACCGGGGAGCTGTTTTTT.